The 23 T cell receptor beta chains listed next were all sequenced from one sample in a study of CD8 T cells in ankylosing spondylitis. In TCRdb, the 5' RACE reads were re-called with MiXCR into one record per CDR3 protein. Altogether around 250,000 distinct CDR3 sequences are present, roughly 32% being singletons, with the ten largest covering around 4.4%. Sequencing was done on a sample of blood, either unsorted or a sorted T cell fraction (not recorded which). All receptors derive from a male donor with ankylosing spondylitis or in good health (not recorded which).

The count of this clonotype is one. V is TRBV7-9 and J is TRBJ2-3; D gene ambiguous. Germline-derived CDR1 and CDR2 are SEHNR and FQNEAQ (reference sequence). The CDR3 is 14 amino acids. V gave up 1 base and J gave up 4 bases, with 9 bases separating them. CDR3 sequence (DNA): TGTGCCAGCAGCTTAGTAGATAGGGCAGATACGCAGTATTTT. Its translation: CASSLVDRADTQYF. The whole variable domain, filled in from reference TRBV7-9 and TRBJ2-3, reads DTGVSQNPRHKITKRGQNVTFRCDPISEHNRLYWYRQTLGQGPEFLTYFQNEAQLEKSRLLSDRFSAERPKGSFSTLEIQRTEQGDSAMYLCASSLVDRADTQYFGPGTRLTVL.

The chain recombines TRBV20-1 with TRBJ2-1; TRBD1 aligns across 7 bases. With 0 bases clipped from V and 2 bases from J, the junction kept 4 bases outside the gene matches. Germline assignment: CDR1 DFQATT and CDR2 SNEGSKA (reference sequence). CDR3 length equals 15 residues. CDR3 in DNA: TGCAGTGCTAGAGATGAGGGGGCGACCTACAATGAGCAGTTCTTC. Translation gives CSARDEGATYNEQFF.

The CDR3 DNA reads TGTGCCAGCAGCTTAGAACTCAGACTAGCCTTAACCTACAATGAGCAGTTCTTC. As protein: CASSLELRLALTYNEQFF. The chain recombines TRBV11-2 with TRBJ2-1, with TRBD2 identical over 7 bases. The V gene end was trimmed by 0 bases and the J gene end by 2 bases; junction bases not matched to a gene: 10. This CDR3 contains 18 residues. Germline CDR1 reads SGHAT; CDR2 reads FQNNGV.

V usage is TRBV2 and J usage is TRBJ2-7, with D tentatively TRBD2 (5 bases). Trimming took 8 bases from V and 3 from J, leaving 20 bases between them. The CDR3 covers 15 residues. Germline values: CDR1 SNHLY, CDR2 FYNNEI. This CDR3 is CASSATQKGDYEQYF. In DNA, the CDR3 is TGTGCCAGCTCTGCAACTCAAAAGGGAGACTACGAGCAGTACTTC. The full variable domain, completed using reference TRBV2 and TRBJ2-7, is EPEVTQTPSHQVTQMGQEVILRCVPISNHLYFYWYRQILGQKVEFLVSFYNNEISEKSEIFDDQFSVERPDGSNFTLKIRSTKLEDSAMYFCASSATQKGDYEQYFGPGTRLTVT.

The chain has TRBV3-1 and TRBJ2-3, with 10 bases fitting TRBD2. CDR3 size: 14 residues. In germline, CDR1 is LGHDT, CDR2 YNNKEL (reference sequence). V shed 0 bases, J shed 12 bases, and the junction held 6 bases outside the gene matches. The CDR3 loop reads CASSQDSGGFRQYF. Here the CDR3 DNA reads TGTGCCAGCAGCCAAGATAGCGGGGGGTTCCGACAGTATTTT.

This clonotype has just a few counts. The chain has TRBV12-3 or TRBV12-4 and TRBJ1-2, with D possibly TRBD1 on 5 matching bases. V lost 5 bases and J lost 3, with 10 bases in between. The CDR3 runs to 13 residues. The CDR3 coding sequence is TGTGCCAGCAGTCTCCGGGGCCACTATGGCTACACCTTC. Its protein product is CASSLRGHYGYTF.

The gene calls are TRBV28 and TRBJ2-6, with D possibly matching TRBD2 (6 bases). With 5 bases removed from V and 6 bases from J, the gap between germline ends came to 17 bases. Per germline, CDR1 MDHEN and CDR2 SYDVKM. The CDR3 is made up of 16 amino acids. The CDR3 nucleotides read TGTGCCAGCAGTGGAGGGGAGGTCAGGGTGGCCAACGTCCTGACTTTC. This sequence encodes CASSGGEVRVANVLTF.

The CDR3 sequence: CASSFRGSGSPYEQYF. CDR3 in DNA: TGTGCCAGCAGTTTTCGGGGTTCTGGGAGCCCCTACGAGCAGTACTTC. The chain combines TRBV28 with TRBJ2-7; possible D gene TRBD2, 5 bases. The germline CDR1 and CDR2 sequences are MDHEN and SYDVKM. Trimming left V 3 bases short and J 2 bases short, with 17 bases between. The CDR3 sequence is 16 residues long.

The chain joins TRBV5-1 to TRBJ2-1; 11 positions match TRBD2. J was trimmed by 6 bases and V by 0 bases; bases with no gene match: 5. CDR3 length: 16 amino acids. Looked up from germline, CDR1 is SGHRS and CDR2 is YFSETQ. The CDR3 is CASSLEPSGGFNEQFF. The DNA of the CDR3 is TGCGCCAGCAGCTTGGAGCCTAGCGGGGGGTTCAATGAGCAGTTCTTC. Supplemented by reference TRBV5-1 and TRBJ2-1, the full variable domain reads KAGVTQTPRYLIKTRGQQVTLSCSPISGHRSVSWYQQTPGQGLQFLFEYFSETQRNKGNFPGRFSGRQFSNSRSEMNVSTLELGDSALYLCASSLEPSGGFNEQFFGPGTRLTVL.

The rearrangement joins TRBV6-5 to TRBJ1-6; possible D gene TRBD1, 6 bases. The ends were cut back, 1 base at V and 5 bases at J, with 15 bases in the middle. The CDR3 is 17 amino acids. Germline lookup yields CDR1 MNHEY and CDR2 SVGAGI. CDR3 sequence reads: CASSYLLGGGNNSPLHF. In nucleotides, the CDR3 is TGTGCCAGCAGTTACTTACTAGGAGGGGGTAATAATTCACCCCTCCACTTT.

V gene TRBV29-1 combines with J gene TRBJ2-6; D gene ambiguous. CDR1 is SQVTM, CDR2 ANQGSEA, per germline. This CDR3 contains 15 residues. V gave up 3 bases and J gave up 4 bases, with 13 bases separating them. The CDR3 region has the DNA TGCAGCGTTGAGGGCAGCCCCGGGGGGGCCAACGTCCTGACTTTC. As protein: CSVEGSPGGANVLTF. Full variable domain (rest looked up from reference TRBV29-1 and TRBJ2-6): SAVISQKPSRDICQRGTSLTIQCQVDSQVTMMFWYRQQPGQSLTLIATANQGSEATYESGFVIDKFPISRPNLTFSTLTVSNMSPEDSSIYLCSVEGSPGGANVLTFGAGSRLTVL.

The chain is built from TRBV28 and TRBJ2-4; possibly TRBD1 for D (5 bases). This CDR3 spans 12 amino acids. V was clipped by 0 bases and J by 8 bases, with 5 bases between them. The germline gives CDR1 MDHEN, CDR2 SYDVKM. CDR3 residues: CASSLWTDIQYF. The CDR3 DNA is TGTGCCAGCAGTTTATGGACAGACATTCAGTACTTC.

This clonotype came up many times. The chain links TRBV12-3 or TRBV12-4 to TRBJ2-7; D is unresolved. With 3 bases removed from V and 3 bases from J, the gap between germline ends came to 6 bases. This CDR3 contains 12 residues. The CDR3 coding sequence is TGTGCCAGCAGTTTGGTACGCTACGAGCAGTACTTC. This codes for CASSLVRYEQYF.

The genes are TRBV30 and TRBJ2-5; 9 bases are shared with TRBD1. The length of the CDR3 is 13 residues. J gave up 4 bases and V 3 bases, and 3 bases lay outside the gene matches. Germline CDR1 and CDR2: GTSNPN and SVGIG (reference sequence). The CDR3 DNA reads TGTGCCTGGAGGGACAGGGGAGGAGAGACCCAGTACTTC. Residues: CAWRDRGGETQYF.

In its sample, this clonotype was seen a few times. The chain couples TRBV15 to TRBJ1-5, with a tentative D call TRBD1 (6 bases). Trimming shortened V by 3 bases and J by 2 bases, and 11 bases separated the two germline ends. From germline, CDR1 is LNHNV and CDR2 YYDKDF (reference sequence). This CDR3 is 15 amino acids long. CDR3 nucleotide sequence: TGTGCCACCAGCAGCCGGGCAGGGGGCAATCAGCCCCAGCATTTT. Translation gives CATSSRAGGNQPQHF.

The chain combines TRBV27 with TRBJ2-3; unclear D gene. In germline, CDR1 is MNHEY, CDR2 SMNVEV (reference sequence). Trimming took 3 bases from V and 4 from J, leaving 11 bases between them. This CDR3 comprises 14 residues. CDR3 residues: CASSFGLDPDTQYF. The CDR3 DNA reads TGTGCCAGCAGTTTCGGGCTAGACCCAGATACGCAGTATTTT.

The V call is TRBV20-1, the J call TRBJ2-3, with TRBD2 as a possible D gene (7 bases). Germline assignment: CDR1 DFQATT and CDR2 SNEGSKA (reference sequence). Trimming stripped 3 bases from V and 7 bases from J, with 17 bases between. The CDR3 runs to 14 residues. The CDR3: CSASGGGGLYTQYF. The DNA for the CDR3 is TGCAGTGCTAGCGGAGGGGGGGGCTTATATACGCAGTATTTT.

This clonotype was observed a few times. The chain links TRBV10-2 to TRBJ1-1; perhaps TRBD1 as D (5 bases). CDR1 and CDR2 from the germline V gene are WSHSY and SAAADI. The germline V and J ends were trimmed by 5 bases and 4 bases, with 17 bases remaining between them. This CDR3 comprises 15 residues. The CDR3 sequence: CASSPIRGASTEAFF. CDR3 coding DNA: TGCGCCAGCAGTCCGATCCGGGGCGCGTCCACTGAAGCTTTCTTT.

CDR3: CATSDSGTGELFF. CDR3 coding DNA: TGTGCCACCAGTGATTCGGGCACCGGGGAGCTGTTTTTT. V is TRBV24-1 and J is TRBJ2-2; D unclear. The CDR3 has 13 residues. V lost 2 bases, J lost 4 bases, and 4 bases lay in between. Germline V gene data show CDR1 as KGHDR and CDR2 as SFDVKD.

CDR3 bases: TGCAGTGCTCACCCGACCGCGACAAGACAAGAGACCCAGTACTTC. As protein: CSAHPTATRQETQYF. This chain connects TRBV20-1 to TRBJ2-5, with unresolved D. The CDR3 has 15 residues. V was trimmed by 5 bases and J by 2 bases, leaving 18 bases between them. The germline CDR1 and CDR2 sequences are DFQATT and SNEGSKA (reference sequence).

This clonotype occurred a few times. The chain employs TRBV11-2 and TRBJ1-1; perhaps TRBD1 as D (5 bases). The CDR3 loop spans 11 amino acids. V lost 2 bases and J 11 bases, leaving 9 bases between the germline ends. CDR1 SGHAT and CDR2 FQNNGV come from the germline V gene. CDR3 DNA: TGTGCCAGCAGCTTACAAGAGGGGGCTTTCTTT. Translation: CASSLQEGAFF. The entire variable domain, with the rest obtained from reference TRBV11-2 and TRBJ1-1, is as follows: EAGVAQSPRYKIIEKRQSVAFWCNPISGHATLYWYQQILGQGPKLLIQFQNNGVVDDSQLPKDRFSAERLKGVDSTLKIQPAKLEDSAVYLCASSLQEGAFFGQGTRLTVV.

V is TRBV9 and J is TRBJ2-1; tentatively, D is TRBD1 or TRBD2 (6 bases each). Trimming took 4 bases from V and 9 from J, leaving 26 bases between them. Germline V gene sequence: CDR1 SGDLS, CDR2 YYNGEE. The CDR3 has 17 amino acids. The CDR3: CASSQGGGRWSEVEQFF. The CDR3 nucleotides are TGTGCCAGCAGCCAAGGAGGGGGGCGGTGGTCAGAGGTTGAGCAGTTCTTC.

This clonotype has a handful of counts. As DNA, the CDR3 is TGCGCCAGCAGCCAAGATCATAAGCGCGGAGCGACCTACGAGCAGTACTTC. Its translation is CASSQDHKRGATYEQYF. V usage is TRBV4-1 and J usage is TRBJ2-7, with D unclear. This CDR3 spans 17 amino acids. Germline V CDR1 and CDR2: MGHRA, YSYEKL. V dropped 0 bases and J dropped 2 bases, with 17 bases sitting between them.